This T cell receptor (beta chain) was recovered during a study of identical twins (dated by TCRdb to the mid-2010s). Background for the entire study: To test whether fetal clonotypes persist, the study used deep sequencing on TCR alpha and beta repertoires from monozygotic twins, unrelated adults of various ages, and cord blood. To rule out contamination, replicate twin experiments were performed at different times with different library preparation protocols.

The V and J ends are trimmed by 4 bases and 2 bases, leaving 14 bases between them. Taken from the germline V gene, the CDR1 and CDR2 loops are MDHEN and SYDVKM. Taken from cysteine to phenylalanine, the CDR3 has 15 residues. Just the 45-base CDR3 DNA is kept, in frame starting at base 1. This clonotype was seen at least ten times. Its antigen remains undetermined. It has no much larger one-base neighbor in the sample; base qualities were not kept. The receptor library was made with 5' RACE. The sample was run on an Illumina HiSeq 2000. Template switching added a universal primer binding site, and the final cDNA carried a unique molecular identifier that allowed TCR cDNA molecules to be counted accurately. Specific primers in the conserved constant-segment region were used to synthesize first-strand cDNA for the TCR alpha and beta chains. Each cDNA library was double barcoded, with a SMART-Mk sample barcode plus Illumina barcodes, to control for contamination. Two successive PCR steps introduced TruSeq adapter sequences along with Illumina sample barcodes. TCR alpha and beta cDNA libraries were sequenced on the Illumina HiSeq platform with custom primers. The study's own analysis went as follows. MiGEC processed the raw reads to extract unique molecular identifiers, while MiXCR was used to determine the CDR3 positions. For each individual, recombination models were inferred using an EM algorithm with the repgenHMM and IGoR tools. The analysis of shared clonotypes was done with the tcR package in R, with sharing normalized by the product of cloneset sizes. To study raw recombination free of thymic and clonal selection effects, out-of-frame nonproductive sequences were analyzed. The raw public reads went through TCRdb reprocessing: fastp at Q25, MiXCR clone calling, in-frame beta chains kept. Identical CDR3 proteins give one entry, which carries the most common genes and DNA. The V and J calls shown here were made by TCRdb, not taken from the authors' results. The sample table contains roughly 260,000 distinct CDR3 sequences; only one count was recorded for more than 12% of them. The ten largest clones add up to approximately 8.8% of the sample.

Results and caveats for the whole study, not just this receptor: In monozygotic twins, out-of-frame TCR alpha sharing was systematically underestimated by recombination models, although the models agreed with sharing between unrelated individuals. Conclusions relied on cross-sectional statistical analysis, since the same donors could not be followed over many years. Excess twin sharing in beta out-of-frame sequences was weaker because fewer shared sequences lowered the signal-to-noise ratio. Compared with coincidental sharing between unrelated individuals, an excess of low generation-probability sequences was observed among out-of-frame TCR alpha sequences shared between twins. Invariant T cells such as MAIT and iNKT could partly confound zero-insertion analyses, though diverse VJ usage argued against this for most clonotypes. Abundant cord blood beta clonotypes had fewer insertions, young adult naive repertoires showed a similar but weaker trend, and memory repertoires showed no such trend.

Every donor was a healthy Caucasian. Miltenyi CD45RO+ enrichment and human naive T-cell isolation kits were used to isolate memory (CD45RO+) and naive T cells from PBMC. Source material: memory (CD45RO+) T cells sorted from blood. The sample's cell subset or site, from its label and the paper: CD45RO+ enriched T cells. This sequence was found in a woman under 30 in good health. Recombination connected TRBV28 to TRBJ2-5, with the D gene uncertain. The CDR3 corresponds to CASSWRRIPQETQYF. At the DNA level, the sequence is TGTGCCAGCAGTTGGAGACGGATTCCTCAAGAGACCCAGTACTTC.